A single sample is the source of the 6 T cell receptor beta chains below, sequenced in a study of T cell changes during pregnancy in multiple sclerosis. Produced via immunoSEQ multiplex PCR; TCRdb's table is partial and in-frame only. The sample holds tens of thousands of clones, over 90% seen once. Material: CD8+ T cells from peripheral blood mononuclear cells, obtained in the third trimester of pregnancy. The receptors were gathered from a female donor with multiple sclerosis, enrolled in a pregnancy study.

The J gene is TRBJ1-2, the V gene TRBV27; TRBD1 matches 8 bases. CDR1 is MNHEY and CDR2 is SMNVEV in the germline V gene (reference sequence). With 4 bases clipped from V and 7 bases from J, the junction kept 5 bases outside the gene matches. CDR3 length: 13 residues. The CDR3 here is CASSYQGAGGYTF. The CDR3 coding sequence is TGTGCCAGCAGTTACCAGGGGGCGGGTGGCTACACCTTC.

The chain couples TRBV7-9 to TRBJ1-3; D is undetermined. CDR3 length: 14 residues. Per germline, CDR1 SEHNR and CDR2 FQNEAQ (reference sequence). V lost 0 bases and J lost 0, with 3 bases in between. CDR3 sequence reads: CASSLALSGNTIYF. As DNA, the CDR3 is TGTGCCAGCAGCTTAGCTCTCTCTGGAAACACCATATATTTT. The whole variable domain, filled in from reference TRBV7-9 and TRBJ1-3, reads DTGVSQNPRHKITKRGQNVTFRCDPISEHNRLYWYRQTLGQGPEFLTYFQNEAQLEKSRLLSDRFSAERPKGSFSTLEIQRTEQGDSAMYLCASSLALSGNTIYFGEGSWLTVV.

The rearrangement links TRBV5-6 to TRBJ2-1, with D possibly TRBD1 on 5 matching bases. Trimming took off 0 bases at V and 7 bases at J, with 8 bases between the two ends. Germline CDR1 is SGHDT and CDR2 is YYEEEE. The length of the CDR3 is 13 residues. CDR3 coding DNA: TGTGCCAGCAGCTTGGCGACAGTTAATGAGCAGTTCTTC. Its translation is CASSLATVNEQFF.

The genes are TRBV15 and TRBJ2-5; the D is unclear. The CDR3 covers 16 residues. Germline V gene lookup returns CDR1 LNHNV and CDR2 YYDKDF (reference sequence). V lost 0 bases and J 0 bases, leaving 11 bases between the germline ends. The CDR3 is CATSRDRGSNQETQYF. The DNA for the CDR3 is TGTGCCACCAGCAGAGATCGAGGCAGCAACCAAGAGACCCAGTACTTC.

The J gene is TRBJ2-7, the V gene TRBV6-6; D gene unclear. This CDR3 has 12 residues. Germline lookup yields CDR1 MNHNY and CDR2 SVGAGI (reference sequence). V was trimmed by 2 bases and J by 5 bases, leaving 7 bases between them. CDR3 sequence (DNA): TGTGCCAGCAGTTACCTGGGCCACGAGCAGTACTTC. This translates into CASSYLGHEQYF.

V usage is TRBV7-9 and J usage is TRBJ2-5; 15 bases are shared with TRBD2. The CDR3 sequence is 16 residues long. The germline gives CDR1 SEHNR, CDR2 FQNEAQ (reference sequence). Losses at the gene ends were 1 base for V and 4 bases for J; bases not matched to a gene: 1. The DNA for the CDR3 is TGTGCCAGCAGCTTAGGGACTAGCGGGAGGGGAGAGACCCAGTACTTC. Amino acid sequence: CASSLGTSGRGETQYF.